This is a list of T cell receptor beta chains from one sample in a study of CD8 T cells in Susac syndrome. From the immunoSEQ multiplex PCR reads, TCRdb called clonotypes with MiXCR, one entry per CDR3 protein. The table lists about 100,000 distinct CDR3 sequences, 95% of them singletons. The material sequenced was CD8+ T cells from PBMCs. The receptors originated from a human donor with Susac syndrome. CDR3s include the opening cysteine and the closing phenylalanine or tryptophan. A D gene is named only where the DNA matches it firmly. Size tells how often a clone was seen (once, few, many) or the class of an expanded clone, and some rows leave it out.

d_call | cdr3_length | j_call | clone_size | v_call | cdr3_nt | cdr3_aa
. | 13 | TRBJ2-2 | . | TRBV7-9 | TGTGCCAGCAGCCAGGGACTGGCCGGGGAGCTGTTTTTT | CASSQGLAGELFF
. | 14 | TRBJ2-7 | . | TRBV29-1 | TGCAGCGTTGTAGGGTTTAAACCTGTTTACGAGCAGTACTTC | CSVVGFKPVYEQYF
TRBD1 | 18 | TRBJ2-3 | . | TRBV6-1 | TGTGCCAGCAGTAAGCCGGGACAGGGGGCGCTAAGCACAGATACGCAGTATTTT | CASSKPGQGALSTDTQYF
. | 15 | TRBJ1-1 | . | TRBV18 | TGTGCCAGCTCACCACAATCGCGGGCGAACACTGAAGCTTTCTTT | CASSPQSRANTEAFF
. | 12 | TRBJ2-2 | once | TRBV10-2 | TGCGCCAGCAGCCCCTGGACCGGGGAGCTGTTTTTT | CASSPWTGELFF
TRBD1 | 16 | TRBJ2-5 | . | TRBV5-1 | TGCGCCAGCAGCTTCGGACAGGGAAGAACCCAAGAGACCCAGTACTTC | CASSFGQGRTQETQYF
TRBD1 | 12 | TRBJ1-1 | . | TRBV7-8 | TGTGCCAGCAGCCCGGGACAGAATGAAGCTTTCTTT | CASSPGQNEAFF
TRBD1 | 13 | TRBJ1-5 | . | TRBV5-8 | TGTGCCAGCAGCCCACAGGGGGCTCAGCCCCAGCATTTT | CASSPQGAQPQHF
. | 16 | TRBJ2-5 | . | TRBV20-1 | TGCAGTGTCTCGGACGAGCTGGAGGACTTGACTGAGACCCAGTACTTC | CSVSDELEDLTETQYF
. | 16 | TRBJ2-5 | . | TRBV20-1 | TGCAGTGCTAGTATTCTTGAAGGGACACCTCAAGAGACCCAGTACTTC | CSASILEGTPQETQYF
TRBD2 | 15 | TRBJ2-5 | . | TRBV28 | TGTGCCAGCCAGGGCGGGTTTGCGGGGGAAGAGACCCAGTACTTC | CASQGGFAGEETQYF
. | 14 | TRBJ2-1 | . | TRBV7-2 | TGTGCCAGCAGCTTAGGCTGGTCCTACAATGAGCAGTTCTTC | CASSLGWSYNEQFF
. | 16 | TRBJ2-2 | . | TRBV14 | TGTGCCAGCAGCCAATTTCAGCGCATGAACACCGGGGAGCTGTTTTTT | CASSQFQRMNTGELFF
. | 13 | TRBJ1-1 | . | TRBV15 | TGTGCCACCAGCCCAGGTTCGTACACTGAAGCTTTCTTT | CATSPGSYTEAFF
. | 13 | TRBJ2-7 | . | TRBV20-1 | TGCAGTGCCACCAACAGGGAAGTCTACGAGCAGTACTTC | CSATNREVYEQYF
. | 14 | TRBJ2-1 | . | TRBV5-4 | TGTGCCAGCAGCAAAGGACTAGTACAGGGTGAGCAGTTCTTC | CASSKGLVQGEQFF
. | 14 | TRBJ1-4 | . | TRBV20-1 | TGCAGTGCTAGAGATGGTGGAGGTGGGGAAAAACTGTTTTTT | CSARDGGGGEKLFF
. | 14 | TRBJ2-5 | . | TRBV11-2 | TGTGCCAGCAGCTTTAGGGTAACGGAAGAGACCCAGTACTTC | CASSFRVTEETQYF
. | 12 | TRBJ2-7 | . | TRBV20-1 | TGCAGTGCTAGGGCAGGGTCCTACGAGCAGTACTTC | CSARAGSYEQYF
. | 13 | TRBJ2-5 | . | TRBV29-1 | TGCAGCGTTGAAATGCTTGGGGGAGAGACCCAGTACTTC | CSVEMLGGETQYF
. | 15 | TRBJ2-7 | . | TRBV7-2 | TGTGCCAGCAGCCCCTCGGGGCCTGATACCTACGAGCAGTACTTC | CASSPSGPDTYEQYF
TRBD2 | 16 | TRBJ2-1 | . | TRBV4-1 | TGCGCCAGCAGCCAAGATAGAGGACTAGCCGTCAATGAGCAGTTCTTC | CASSQDRGLAVNEQFF
. | 16 | TRBJ2-2 | . | TRBV3-1 | TGTGCCAGCAGCCAAGATGGGCAGGGGAACACCGGGGAGCTGTTTTTT | CASSQDGQGNTGELFF
. | 13 | TRBJ2-3 | . | TRBV14 | TGTGCCAGCAGCCCAAACTGGAGAGATACGCAGTATTTT | CASSPNWRDTQYF
TRBD1 | 13 | TRBJ1-5 | . | TRBV20-1 | TGCAGTGCTACCGGCAGGGGGCGGCAGCCCCAGCATTTT | CSATGRGRQPQHF
. | 13 | TRBJ2-7 | . | TRBV9 | TGTGCCAGCAGCGGGAGCTTATCCTACGAGCAGTACTTC | CASSGSLSYEQYF
. | 13 | TRBJ2-5 | . | TRBV29-1 | TGCAGCGTTAGTGTGCCCCCAGAAGAGACCCAGTACTTC | CSVSVPPEETQYF
TRBD1 | 15 | TRBJ2-1 | . | TRBV6-4 | TGTGCCAGCAGTGACTCGGGACAGGGAAGCCATGAGCAGTTCTTC | CASSDSGQGSHEQFF
. | 13 | TRBJ2-4 | . | TRBV6-5 | TGTGCCAGCTCTAGCGCGCCCAAAAACATTCAGTACTTC | CASSSAPKNIQYF